The present T cell receptor (beta chain) was sequenced within a study of technical replicates of blood from a few donors. V was pared by 4 bases and J by 1 base, with 4 bases of the junction left unmatched. The germline CDR1 and CDR2 sequences are SGHVS and FNYEAQ. The CDR3 consists of 16 residues. Measured with immunoSEQ multiplex PCR; TCRdb has only the in-frame clones, and not every one. The sample includes approximately 13,000 clones, roughly 80% of them seen just once. The clonotype was recovered from a human donor in good health. The sequencing sample was made of PBMCs. The V and J genes are TRBV7-6 and TRBJ2-1, with TRBD1 identical over 10 bases. CDR3 in DNA: TGTGCCAGCAGCTCGACAGGGGGCTTATCCTACAATGAGCAGTTCTTC. As protein: CASSSTGGLSYNEQFF.